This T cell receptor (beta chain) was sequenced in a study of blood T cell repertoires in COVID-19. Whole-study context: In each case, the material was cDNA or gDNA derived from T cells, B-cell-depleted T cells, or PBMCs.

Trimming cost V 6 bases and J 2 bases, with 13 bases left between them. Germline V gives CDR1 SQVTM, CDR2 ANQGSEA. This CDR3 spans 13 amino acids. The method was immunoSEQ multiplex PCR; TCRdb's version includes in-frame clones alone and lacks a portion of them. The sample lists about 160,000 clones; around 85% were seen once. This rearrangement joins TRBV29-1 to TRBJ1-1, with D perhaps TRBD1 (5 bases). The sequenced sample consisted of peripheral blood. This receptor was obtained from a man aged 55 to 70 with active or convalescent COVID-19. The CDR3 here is CSVADQGNTEAFF. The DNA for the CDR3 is TGCAGCGTGGCCGACCAGGGTAACACTGAAGCTTTCTTT.